The clone carrying this T cell receptor beta chain was detected a few times. Its antigen is still unknown. Trimming shortened V by 5 bases and J by 0 bases, and 14 bases separated the two germline ends. The CDR3 totals 15 residues. From germline, CDR1 is SGHVS and CDR2 FQNEAQ. The data were obtained in a study of CD8 T cells in ankylosing spondylitis. General observations from the study: Relatively rare in peripheral blood, disease-linked clones were also CD8+. Fewer than ten highly homologous variants made up a TCR beta motif that seemed to typify ankylosing spondylitis blood. Several of the motif variants were reported before in synovial fluid and blood from reactive arthritis.

TCRdb ran MiXCR on the 5' RACE reads and lists one entry per CDR3 protein. This table has about 390,000 distinct CDR3 sequences, about a fifth appearing once. This receptor was obtained from a male donor with ankylosing spondylitis. The sample taken for sequencing was blood, either unsorted or a sorted T cell fraction (not recorded which). The V call is TRBV7-8, the J call TRBJ2-7; a weak D match, TRBD1 (5 bases). CDR3 in amino acids: CASSVTGPLSYEQYF. CDR3 coding DNA: TGTGCCAGCAGCGTTACAGGACCCCTCTCCTACGAGCAGTACTTC. The full variable domain, in which reference TRBV7-8 and TRBJ2-7 provide the parts outside the CDR3, is GAGVSQSPRYKVAKRGQDVALRCDPISGHVSLFWYQQALGQGPEFLTYFQNEAQLDKSGLPSDRFFAERPEGSVSTLKIQRTQQEDSAVYLCASSVTGPLSYEQYFGPGTRLTVT.